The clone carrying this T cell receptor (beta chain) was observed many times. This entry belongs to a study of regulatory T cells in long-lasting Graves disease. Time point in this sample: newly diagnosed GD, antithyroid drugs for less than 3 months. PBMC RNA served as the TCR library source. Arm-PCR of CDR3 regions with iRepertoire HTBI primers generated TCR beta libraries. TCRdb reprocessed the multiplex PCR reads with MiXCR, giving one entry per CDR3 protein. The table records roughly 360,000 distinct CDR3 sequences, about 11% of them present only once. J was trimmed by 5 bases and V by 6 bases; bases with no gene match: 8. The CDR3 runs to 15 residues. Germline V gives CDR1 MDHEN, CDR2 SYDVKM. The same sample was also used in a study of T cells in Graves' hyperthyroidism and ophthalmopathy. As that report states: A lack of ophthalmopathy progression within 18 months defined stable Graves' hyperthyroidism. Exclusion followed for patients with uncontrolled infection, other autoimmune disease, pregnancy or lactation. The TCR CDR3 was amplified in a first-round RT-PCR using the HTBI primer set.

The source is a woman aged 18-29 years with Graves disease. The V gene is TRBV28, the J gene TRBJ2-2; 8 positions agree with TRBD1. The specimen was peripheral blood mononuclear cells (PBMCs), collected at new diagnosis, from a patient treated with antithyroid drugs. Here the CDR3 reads CASRFRQGRTGELFF. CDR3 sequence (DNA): TGTGCCAGCAGGTTCCGACAGGGGAGGACCGGGGAGCTGTTTTTT. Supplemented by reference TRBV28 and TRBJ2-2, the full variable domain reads DVKVTQSSRYLVKRTGEKVFLECVQDMDHENMFWYRQDPGLGLRLIYFSYDVKMKEKGDIPEGYSVSREKKERFSLILESASTNQTSMYLCASRFRQGRTGELFFGEGSRLTVL.